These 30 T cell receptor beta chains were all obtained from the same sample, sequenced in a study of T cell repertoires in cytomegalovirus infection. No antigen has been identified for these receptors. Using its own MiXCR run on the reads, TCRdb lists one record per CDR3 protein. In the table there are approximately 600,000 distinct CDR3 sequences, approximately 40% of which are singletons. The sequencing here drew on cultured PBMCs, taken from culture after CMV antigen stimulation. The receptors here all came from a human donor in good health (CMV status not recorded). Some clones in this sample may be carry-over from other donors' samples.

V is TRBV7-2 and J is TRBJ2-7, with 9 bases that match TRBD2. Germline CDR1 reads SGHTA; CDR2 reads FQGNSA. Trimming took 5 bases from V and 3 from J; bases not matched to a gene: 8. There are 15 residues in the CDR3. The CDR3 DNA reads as TGTGCCAGCAGCGAAGGCGTTAGCGGGGGCTACGAGCAGTACTTC. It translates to CASSEGVSGGYEQYF.

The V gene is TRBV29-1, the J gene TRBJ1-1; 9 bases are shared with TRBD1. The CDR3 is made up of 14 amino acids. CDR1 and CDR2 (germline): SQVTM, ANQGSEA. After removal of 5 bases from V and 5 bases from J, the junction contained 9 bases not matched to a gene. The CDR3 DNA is TGCAGCGTTACGGGACAGGGAATGGGGACTGAAGCTTTCTTT. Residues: CSVTGQGMGTEAFF.

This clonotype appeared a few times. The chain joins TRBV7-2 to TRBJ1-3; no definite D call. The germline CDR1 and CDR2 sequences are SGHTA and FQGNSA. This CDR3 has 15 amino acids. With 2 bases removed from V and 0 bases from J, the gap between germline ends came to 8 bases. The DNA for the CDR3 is TGTGCCAGCAGCTTATTCGGTCACTCTGGAAACACCATATATTTT. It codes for CASSLFGHSGNTIYF.

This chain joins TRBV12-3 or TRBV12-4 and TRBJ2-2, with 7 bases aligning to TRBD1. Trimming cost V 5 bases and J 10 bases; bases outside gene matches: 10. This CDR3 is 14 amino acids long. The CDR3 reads CASSNNRGSEELFF. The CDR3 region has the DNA TGTGCCAGCAGTAATAACAGGGGCTCGGAGGAGCTGTTTTTT.

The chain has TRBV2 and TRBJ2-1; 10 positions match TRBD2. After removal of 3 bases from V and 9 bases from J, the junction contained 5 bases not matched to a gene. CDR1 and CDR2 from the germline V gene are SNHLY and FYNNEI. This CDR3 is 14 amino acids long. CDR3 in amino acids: CASSDQREGSEQFF. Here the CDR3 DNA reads TGTGCCAGCAGTGACCAGCGGGAGGGCAGTGAGCAGTTCTTC.

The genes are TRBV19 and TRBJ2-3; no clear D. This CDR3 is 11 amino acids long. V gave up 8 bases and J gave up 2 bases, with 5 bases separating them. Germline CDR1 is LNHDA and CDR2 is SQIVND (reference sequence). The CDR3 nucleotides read TGTGCCAGTCAGTTCACAGATACGCAGTATTTT. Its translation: CASQFTDTQYF.

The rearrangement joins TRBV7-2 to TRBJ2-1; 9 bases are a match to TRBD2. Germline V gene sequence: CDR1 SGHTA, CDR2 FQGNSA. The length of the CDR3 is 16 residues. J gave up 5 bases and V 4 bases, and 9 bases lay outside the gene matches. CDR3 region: CASSYPGGGGHNEQFF. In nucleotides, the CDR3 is TGTGCCAGCAGCTACCCCGGCGGGGGGGGCCACAATGAGCAGTTCTTC.

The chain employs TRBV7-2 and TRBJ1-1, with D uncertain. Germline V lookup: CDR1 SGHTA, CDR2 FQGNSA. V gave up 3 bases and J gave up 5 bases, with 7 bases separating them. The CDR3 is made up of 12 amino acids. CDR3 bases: TGTGCCAGCAGCTTTTTCGGAACTGAAGCTTTCTTT. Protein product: CASSFFGTEAFF.

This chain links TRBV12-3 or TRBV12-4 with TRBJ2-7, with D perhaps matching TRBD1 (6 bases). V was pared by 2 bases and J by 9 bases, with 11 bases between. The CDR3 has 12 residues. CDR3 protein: CASSLPGERQYF. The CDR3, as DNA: TGTGCCAGCAGTTTACCAGGGGAGAGGCAGTACTTC.

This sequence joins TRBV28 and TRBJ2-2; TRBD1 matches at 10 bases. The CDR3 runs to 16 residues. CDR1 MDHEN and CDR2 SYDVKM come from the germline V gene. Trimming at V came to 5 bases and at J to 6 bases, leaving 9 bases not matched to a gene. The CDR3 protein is CASSPPGQGSPGELFF. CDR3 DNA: TGTGCCAGCAGTCCGCCGGGACAGGGGTCTCCCGGGGAGCTGTTTTTT.

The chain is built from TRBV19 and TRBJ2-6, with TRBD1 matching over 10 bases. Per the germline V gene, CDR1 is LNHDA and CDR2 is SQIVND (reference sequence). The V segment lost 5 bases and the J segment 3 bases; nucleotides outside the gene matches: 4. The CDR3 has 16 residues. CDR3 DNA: TGTGCCAGTAGTCGGGACAGGGGCTTTGGGGCCAACGTCCTGACTTTC. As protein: CASSRDRGFGANVLTF.

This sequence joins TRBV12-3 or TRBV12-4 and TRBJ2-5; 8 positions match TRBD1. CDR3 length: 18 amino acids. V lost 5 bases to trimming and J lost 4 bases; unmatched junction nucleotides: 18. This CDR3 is CASSAPRPYRGTRETQYF. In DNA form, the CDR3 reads TGTGCCAGCAGTGCACCGCGGCCGTACAGGGGGACCAGAGAGACCCAGTACTTC.

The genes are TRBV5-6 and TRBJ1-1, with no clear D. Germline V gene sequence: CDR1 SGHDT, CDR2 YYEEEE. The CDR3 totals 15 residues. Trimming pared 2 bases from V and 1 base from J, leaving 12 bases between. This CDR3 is CASSFNENWNTEAFF. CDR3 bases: TGTGCCAGCAGCTTTAACGAGAATTGGAACACTGAAGCTTTCTTT. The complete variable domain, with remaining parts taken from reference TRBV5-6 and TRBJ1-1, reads DAGVTQSPTHLIKTRGQQVTLRCSPKSGHDTVSWYQQALGQGPQFIFQYYEEEERQRGNFPDRFSGHQFPNYSSELNVNALLLGDSALYLCASSFNENWNTEAFFGQGTRLTVV.

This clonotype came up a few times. As DNA, the CDR3 is TGCGCCAGCACTACTAACAGTAATTCACCCCTCCACTTT. Translating it yields CASTTNSNSPLHF. The chain carries TRBV10-2 and TRBJ1-6; D unclear. Germline CDR1 and CDR2: WSHSY and SAAADI. Trimming removed 7 bases from V and 6 bases from J, with 10 bases in between. CDR3 length: 13 amino acids.

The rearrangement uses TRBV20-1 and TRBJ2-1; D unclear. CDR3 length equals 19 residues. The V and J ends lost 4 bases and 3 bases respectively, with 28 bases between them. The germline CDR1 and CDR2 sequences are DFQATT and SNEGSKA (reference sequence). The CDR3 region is CSANKPHPISGAYYNEQFF. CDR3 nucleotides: TGCAGTGCTAACAAACCCCATCCGATCTCTGGAGCTTACTACAATGAGCAGTTCTTC.

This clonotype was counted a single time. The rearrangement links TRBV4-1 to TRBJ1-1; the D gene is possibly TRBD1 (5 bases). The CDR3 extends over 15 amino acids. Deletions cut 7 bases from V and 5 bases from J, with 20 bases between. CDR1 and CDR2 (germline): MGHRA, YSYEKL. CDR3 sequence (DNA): TGCGCCAGCACCCCGAACCAAGGGGCAGGGACTGAAGCTTTCTTT. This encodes CASTPNQGAGTEAFF.

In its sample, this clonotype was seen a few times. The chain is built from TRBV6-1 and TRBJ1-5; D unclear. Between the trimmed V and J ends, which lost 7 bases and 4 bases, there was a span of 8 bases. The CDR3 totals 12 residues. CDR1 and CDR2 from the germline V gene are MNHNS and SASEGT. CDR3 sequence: CASNYGNQPQHF. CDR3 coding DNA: TGTGCCAGCAATTACGGGAATCAGCCCCAGCATTTT.

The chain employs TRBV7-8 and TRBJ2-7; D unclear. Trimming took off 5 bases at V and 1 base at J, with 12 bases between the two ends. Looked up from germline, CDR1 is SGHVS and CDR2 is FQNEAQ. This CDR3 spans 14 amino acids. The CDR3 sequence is CASSPLLRSYEQYF. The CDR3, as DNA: TGTGCCAGCAGCCCCCTCCTACGGTCCTACGAGCAGTACTTC.

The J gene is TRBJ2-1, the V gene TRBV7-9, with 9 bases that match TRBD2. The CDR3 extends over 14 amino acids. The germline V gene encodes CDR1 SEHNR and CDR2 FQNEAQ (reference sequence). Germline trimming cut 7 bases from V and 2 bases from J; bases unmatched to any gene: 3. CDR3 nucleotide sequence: TGTGCCAGCAACATAGCGGGGGCCTACAATGAGCAGTTCTTC. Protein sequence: CASNIAGAYNEQFF. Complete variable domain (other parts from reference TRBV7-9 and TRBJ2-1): DTGVSQNPRHKITKRGQNVTFRCDPISEHNRLYWYRQTLGQGPEFLTYFQNEAQLEKSRLLSDRFSAERPKGSFSTLEIQRTEQGDSAMYLCASNIAGAYNEQFFGPGTRLTVL.

The CDR3 loop reads CASSLDLIGQGAYSYEQYF. In DNA, the CDR3 is TGTGCCAGCAGCTTAGATCTGATAGGACAGGGGGCTTACTCCTACGAGCAGTACTTC. The chain has TRBV11-2 and TRBJ2-7; TRBD1 aligns across 11 bases. The ends lost 0 bases at V and 0 bases at J; junction bases unmatched: 10. The CDR3 runs to 19 residues. The germline V gene has CDR1 SGHAT and CDR2 FQNNGV. Variable domain in full (rest from reference TRBV11-2 and TRBJ2-7): EAGVAQSPRYKIIEKRQSVAFWCNPISGHATLYWYQQILGQGPKLLIQFQNNGVVDDSQLPKDRFSAERLKGVDSTLKIQPAKLEDSAVYLCASSLDLIGQGAYSYEQYFGPGTRLTVT.

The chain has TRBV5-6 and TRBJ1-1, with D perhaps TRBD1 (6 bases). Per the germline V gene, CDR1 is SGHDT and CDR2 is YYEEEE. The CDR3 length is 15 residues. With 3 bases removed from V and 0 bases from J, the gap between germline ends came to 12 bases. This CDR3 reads CASSWRGALNTEAFF. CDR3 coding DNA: TGTGCCAGCAGCTGGAGGGGGGCCCTGAACACTGAAGCTTTCTTT. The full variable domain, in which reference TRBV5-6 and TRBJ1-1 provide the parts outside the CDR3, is DAGVTQSPTHLIKTRGQQVTLRCSPKSGHDTVSWYQQALGQGPQFIFQYYEEEERQRGNFPDRFSGHQFPNYSSELNVNALLLGDSALYLCASSWRGALNTEAFFGQGTRLTVV.

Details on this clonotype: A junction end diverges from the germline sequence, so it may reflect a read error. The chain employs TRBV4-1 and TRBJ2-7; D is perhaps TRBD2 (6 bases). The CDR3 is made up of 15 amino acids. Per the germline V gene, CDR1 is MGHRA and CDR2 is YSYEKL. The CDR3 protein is CASSQVAGRPYEQYF. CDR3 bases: TGTGCCAGCAGCCAAGTCGCGGGACGGCCCTACGAGCAGTACTTC.

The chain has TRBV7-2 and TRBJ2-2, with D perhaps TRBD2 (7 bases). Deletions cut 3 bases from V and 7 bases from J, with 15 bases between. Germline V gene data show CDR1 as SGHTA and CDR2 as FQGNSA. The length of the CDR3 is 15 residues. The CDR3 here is CASSFVGGQVGELFF. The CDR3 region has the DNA TGTGCCAGCAGCTTTGTGGGGGGGCAAGTCGGGGAGCTGTTTTTT.

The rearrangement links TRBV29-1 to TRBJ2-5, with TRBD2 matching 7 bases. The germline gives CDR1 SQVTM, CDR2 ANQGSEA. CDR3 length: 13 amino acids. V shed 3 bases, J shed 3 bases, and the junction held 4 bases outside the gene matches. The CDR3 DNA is TGCAGCGTTGAGAGGGCGGGGGAAGAGACCCAGTACTTC. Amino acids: CSVERAGEETQYF.

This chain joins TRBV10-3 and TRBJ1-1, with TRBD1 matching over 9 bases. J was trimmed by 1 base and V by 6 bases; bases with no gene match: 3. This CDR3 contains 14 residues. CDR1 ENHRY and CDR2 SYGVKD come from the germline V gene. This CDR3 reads CAIRWTGENTEAFF. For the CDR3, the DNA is TGTGCCATCAGATGGACAGGGGAGAACACTGAAGCTTTCTTT.

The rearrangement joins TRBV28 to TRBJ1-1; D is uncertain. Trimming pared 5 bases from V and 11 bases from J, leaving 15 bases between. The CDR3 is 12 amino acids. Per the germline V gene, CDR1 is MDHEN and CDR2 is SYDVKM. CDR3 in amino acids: CASSAVGLGAFF. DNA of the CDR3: TGTGCCAGCAGTGCTGTCGGGTTAGGGGCTTTCTTT.

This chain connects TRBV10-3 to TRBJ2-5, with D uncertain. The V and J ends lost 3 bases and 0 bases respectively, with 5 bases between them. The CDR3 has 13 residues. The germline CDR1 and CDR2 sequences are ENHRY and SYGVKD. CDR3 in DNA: TGTGCCATCAGTGATGGGTACCAAGAGACCCAGTACTTC. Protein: CAISDGYQETQYF.

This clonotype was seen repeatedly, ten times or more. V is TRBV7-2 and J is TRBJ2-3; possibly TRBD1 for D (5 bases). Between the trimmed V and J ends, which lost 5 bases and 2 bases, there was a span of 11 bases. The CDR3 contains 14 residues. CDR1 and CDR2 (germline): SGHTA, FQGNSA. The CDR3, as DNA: TGTGCCAGCAGCCCGACAGCATACACAGATACGCAGTATTTT. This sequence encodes CASSPTAYTDTQYF.

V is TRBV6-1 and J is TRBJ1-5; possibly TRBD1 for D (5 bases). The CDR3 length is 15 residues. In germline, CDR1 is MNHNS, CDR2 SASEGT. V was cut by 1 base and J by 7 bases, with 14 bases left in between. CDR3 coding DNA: TGTGCCAGCAGTGAAGACAGGCGGGTAGAGCAGCCCCAGCATTTT. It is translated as CASSEDRRVEQPQHF.

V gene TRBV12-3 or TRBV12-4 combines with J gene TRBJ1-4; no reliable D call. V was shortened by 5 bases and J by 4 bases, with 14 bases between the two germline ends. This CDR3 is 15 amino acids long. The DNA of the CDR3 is TGTGCCAGCAGTCAAACCGGACTTTTTAATGAAAAACTGTTTTTT. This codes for CASSQTGLFNEKLFF.